This T cell receptor beta chain emerged from a study of T cell repertoires in cytomegalovirus infection. About the study: Based on public TCR beta signatures, there were indications of CMV infection and of a matching HLA type.

MiXCR was run by TCRdb on the reads, yielding one entry per CDR3 protein. The data contain 100,000 or so distinct CDR3 sequences, about 15% of them singletons. This clonotype came up a few times. Its matching antigen is unknown. Regarding the study as a whole: Clonotype analysis showed dominance of the ex vivo response by HLA-C-restricted CMV-specific TCR beta clonotypes. Adding up the frequency of public TCR beta families identified people who carried CMV plus the relevant HLA.

J gave up 5 bases and V 5 bases, and 8 bases lay outside the gene matches. The CDR3 extends over 15 amino acids. CDR1 is SNHLY, CDR2 FYNNEI, per germline. The TCR comes from a human donor in good health (CMV status not recorded). Some clones in this sample may be carry-over from other donors' samples. The sequencing sample was made of PBMCs. The chain links TRBV2 to TRBJ2-5, with 10 bases that match TRBD1. The CDR3 is CASSRDRGRTETQYF. The CDR3 region has the DNA TGTGCCAGCAGTCGAGACAGGGGGCGTACGGAGACCCAGTACTTC.